This T cell receptor (beta chain) was sequenced for a study of Ad26.COV2.S vaccination and SARS-CoV-2 variants. Study summary: A participant enrolled in the COV1001 Ad26.COV2.S trial arm provided the sample.

The treatment: 15 to 20 received Ad26.COV2.S at low or high dose, single or two shots; 5 received placebo; per-sample allocation not given. Collection of samples fell on day 63 after the first vaccine or placebo injection. Clones were read by immunoSEQ multiplex PCR, and TCRdb kept only the in-frame ones, dropping some. Of approximately 410,000 clones listed, over 75% are singletons. Germline-derived CDR1 and CDR2 are KGHSH and LQKENI. The CDR3 has 16 amino acids. The ends lost 1 base at V and 8 bases at J; junction bases unmatched: 8. The material sequenced was peripheral blood, taken in a trial of Ad26.COV2.S vaccine versus placebo. The sequence derives from a person between 18 and 59 years old who received the Ad26.COV2.S COVID-19 vaccine or a placebo. J is TRBJ1-4 and V is TRBV18; 9 bases fit TRBD1. This CDR3 reads CASSPRDREQREKLFF. DNA of the CDR3: TGTGCCAGCTCACCACGGGACAGGGAGCAACGCGAAAAACTGTTTTTT.